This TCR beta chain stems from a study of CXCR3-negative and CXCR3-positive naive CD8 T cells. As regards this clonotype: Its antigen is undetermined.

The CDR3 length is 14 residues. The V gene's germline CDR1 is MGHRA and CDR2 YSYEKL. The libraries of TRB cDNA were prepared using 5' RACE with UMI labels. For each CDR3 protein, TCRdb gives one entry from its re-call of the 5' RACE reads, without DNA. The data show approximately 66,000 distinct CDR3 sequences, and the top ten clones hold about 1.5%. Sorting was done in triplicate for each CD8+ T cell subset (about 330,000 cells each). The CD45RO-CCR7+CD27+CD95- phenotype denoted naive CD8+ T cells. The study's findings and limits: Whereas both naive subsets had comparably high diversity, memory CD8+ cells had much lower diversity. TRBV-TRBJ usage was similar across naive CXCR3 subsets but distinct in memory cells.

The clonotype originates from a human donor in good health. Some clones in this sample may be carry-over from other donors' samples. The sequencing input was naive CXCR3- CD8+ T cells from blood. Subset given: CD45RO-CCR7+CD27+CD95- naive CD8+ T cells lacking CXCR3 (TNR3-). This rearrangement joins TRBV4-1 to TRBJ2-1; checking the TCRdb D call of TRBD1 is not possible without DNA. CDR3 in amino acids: CASSPTQGPNEQFF.